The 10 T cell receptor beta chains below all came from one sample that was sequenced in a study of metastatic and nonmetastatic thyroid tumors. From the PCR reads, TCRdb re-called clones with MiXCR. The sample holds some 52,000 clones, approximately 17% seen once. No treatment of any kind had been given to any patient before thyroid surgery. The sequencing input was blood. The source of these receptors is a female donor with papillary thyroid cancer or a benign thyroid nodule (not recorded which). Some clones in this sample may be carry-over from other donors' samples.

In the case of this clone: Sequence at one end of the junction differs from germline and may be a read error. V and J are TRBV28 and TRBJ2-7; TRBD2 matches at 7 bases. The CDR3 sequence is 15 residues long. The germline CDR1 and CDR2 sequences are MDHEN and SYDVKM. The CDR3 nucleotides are TGTGCCAGCAGTTCAGCCACTAGCGTTTACTACGAGCATTACTTC. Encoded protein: CASSSATSVYYEHYF. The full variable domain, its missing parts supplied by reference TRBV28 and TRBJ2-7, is DVKVTQSSRYLVKRTGEKVFLECVQDMDHENMFWYRQDPGLGLRLIYFSYDVKMKEKGDIPEGYSVSREKKERFSLILESASTNQTSMYLCASSSATSVYYEHYFGPGTRLTVT.

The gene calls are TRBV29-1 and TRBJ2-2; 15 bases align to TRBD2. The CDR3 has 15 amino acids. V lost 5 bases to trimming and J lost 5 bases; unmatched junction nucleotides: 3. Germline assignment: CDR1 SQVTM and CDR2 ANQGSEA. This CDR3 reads CSVLGTSGRTGELFF. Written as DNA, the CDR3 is TGCAGCGTTCTGGGGACTAGCGGGAGGACCGGGGAGCTGTTTTTT.

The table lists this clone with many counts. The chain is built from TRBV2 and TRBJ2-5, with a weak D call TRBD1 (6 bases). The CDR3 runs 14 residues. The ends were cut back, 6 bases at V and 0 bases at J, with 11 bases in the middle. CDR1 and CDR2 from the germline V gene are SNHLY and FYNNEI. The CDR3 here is CASSSDRNQETQYF. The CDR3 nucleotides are TGTGCCAGCAGCTCTGACAGGAACCAAGAGACCCAGTACTTC.

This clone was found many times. In DNA, the CDR3 is TGTGCCAGCAGAGGACGGTCGGGGACTTACGAGCAGTACTTC. This codes for CASRGRSGTYEQYF. The chain links TRBV12-3 or TRBV12-4 to TRBJ2-7; tentative D call: TRBD2 (6 bases). The CDR3 has 14 amino acids. V lost 6 bases, J lost 4 bases, and 16 bases lay in between.

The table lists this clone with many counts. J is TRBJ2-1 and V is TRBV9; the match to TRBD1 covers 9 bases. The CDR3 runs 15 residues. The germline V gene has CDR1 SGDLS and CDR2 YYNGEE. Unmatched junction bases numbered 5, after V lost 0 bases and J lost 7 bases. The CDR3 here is CASSVVQGAENEQFF. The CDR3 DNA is TGTGCCAGCAGCGTAGTACAGGGGGCAGAGAATGAGCAGTTCTTC. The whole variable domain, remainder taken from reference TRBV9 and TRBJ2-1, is DSGVTQTPKHLITATGQRVTLRCSPRSGDLSVYWYQQSLDQGLQFLIQYYNGEERAKGNILERFSAQQFPDLHSELNLSSLELGDSALYFCASSVVQGAENEQFFGPGTRLTVL.

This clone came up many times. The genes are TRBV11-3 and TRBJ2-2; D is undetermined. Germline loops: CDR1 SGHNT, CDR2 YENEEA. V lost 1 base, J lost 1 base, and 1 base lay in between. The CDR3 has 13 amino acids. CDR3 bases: TGTGCCAGCAGCTTAGTGAACACCGGGGAGCTGTTTTTT. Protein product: CASSLVNTGELFF. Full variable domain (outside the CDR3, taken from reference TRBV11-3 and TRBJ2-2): EAGVVQSPRYKIIEKKQPVAFWCNPISGHNTLYWYLQNLGQGPELLIRYENEEAVDDSQLPKDRFSAERLKGVDSTLKIQPAELGDSAVYLCASSLVNTGELFFGEGSRLTVL.

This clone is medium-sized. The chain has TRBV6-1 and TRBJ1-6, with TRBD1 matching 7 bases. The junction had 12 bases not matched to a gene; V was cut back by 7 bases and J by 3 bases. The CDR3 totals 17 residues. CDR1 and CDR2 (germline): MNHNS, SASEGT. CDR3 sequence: CASTTGVQGLYNSPLHF. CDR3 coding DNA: TGTGCCAGCACCACAGGGGTACAGGGCCTCTATAATTCACCCCTCCACTTT.

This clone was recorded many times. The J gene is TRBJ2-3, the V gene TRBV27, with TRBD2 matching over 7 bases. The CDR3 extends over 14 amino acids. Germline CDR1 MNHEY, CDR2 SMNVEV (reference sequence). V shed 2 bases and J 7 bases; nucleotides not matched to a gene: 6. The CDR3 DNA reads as TGTGCCAGCAGTTTAAATGGGAGGGCGTATACGCAGTATTTT. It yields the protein CASSLNGRAYTQYF.

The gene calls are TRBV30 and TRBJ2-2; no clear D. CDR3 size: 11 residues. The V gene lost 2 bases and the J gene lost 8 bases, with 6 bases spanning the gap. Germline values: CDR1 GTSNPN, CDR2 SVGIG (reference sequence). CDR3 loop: CAWSQKGELFF. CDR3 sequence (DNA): TGTGCCTGGAGTCAGAAAGGGGAGCTGTTTTTT.

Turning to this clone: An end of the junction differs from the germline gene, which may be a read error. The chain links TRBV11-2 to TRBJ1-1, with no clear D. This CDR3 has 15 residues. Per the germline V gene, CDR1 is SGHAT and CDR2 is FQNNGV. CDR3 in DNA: TGTGCCAGCAGCTTCACAGAGGGTTTGAACACTGAAGATTTCTTT. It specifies CASSFTEGLNTEDFF.